The 31 T cell receptor beta chains below come from one sample, sequenced in a study of T cells in Graves' hyperthyroidism and ophthalmopathy. There were TCR beta CDR3 regions amplified from RNA transcripts. HTBI primers were employed in a first-round RT-PCR of the TCR CDR3. TCRdb re-called the multiplex PCR reads through MiXCR, storing one row per CDR3 protein. The data show around 800,000 distinct CDR3 sequences, over 35% seen once. The sequencing sample was made of blood. All receptors derive from a young man with Graves' hyperthyroidism.

A word on this clonotype: A much larger clone sits a single nucleotide away, making a read error possible. V gene TRBV10-3 combines with J gene TRBJ1-1; the match to TRBD1 covers 8 bases. The germline CDR1 and CDR2 sequences are ENHRY and SYGVKD. V was pared by 6 bases and J by 0 bases, with 0 bases of the junction left unmatched. CDR3 length: 13 residues. The CDR3 here is CAIRTGVNTEAFF. DNA for the CDR3: TGTGCCATCAGGACAGGGGTGAACACTGAAGCTTTCTTT.

This chain links TRBV5-4 with TRBJ2-5, with 7 nucleotides matching TRBD1. Looked up from germline, CDR1 is SGHNT and CDR2 is YYREEE (reference sequence). This CDR3 spans 15 amino acids. V gave up 0 bases and J gave up 5 bases; unmatched junction bases: 7. The CDR3 DNA follows: TGTGCCAGCAGCTTGGGGGCAGGGGGTGATGAGACCCAGTACTTC. This translates into CASSLGAGGDETQYF. Supplemented by reference TRBV5-4 and TRBJ2-5, the full variable domain reads ETGVTQSPTHLIKTRGQQVTLRCSSQSGHNTVSWYQQALGQGPQFIFQYYREEENGRGNFPPRFSGLQFPNYSSELNVNALELDDSALYLCASSLGAGGDETQYFGPGTRLLVL.

This clonotype has a count of ten or more. The CDR3 sequence: CASSLDAGANTEAFF. CDR3 nucleotide sequence: TGTGCCAGCAGCTTAGATGCAGGGGCGAACACTGAAGCTTTCTTT. The chain joins TRBV7-8 to TRBJ1-1; maybe TRBD1 (6 bases). This CDR3 region has 15 residues. Trimming took 1 base from V and 1 from J, leaving 10 bases between them. Per germline, CDR1 SGHVS and CDR2 FQNEAQ.

The chain has TRBV12-3 or TRBV12-4 and TRBJ2-7, with D possibly TRBD1 on 6 matching bases. CDR3 length: 13 amino acids. V was cut by 7 bases and J by 6 bases, with 16 bases left in between. The CDR3 region is CASTGGWGREQYF. In DNA form, the CDR3 reads TGTGCCAGCACCGGAGGATGGGGGCGCGAGCAGTACTTC.

On this clonotype: Germline and junction disagree at one end, which may indicate a read error. The J gene is TRBJ2-5, the V gene TRBV10-3, with D perhaps assigned TRBD1 or TRBD2 (6 bases each). The germline gives CDR1 ENHRY, CDR2 SYGVKD. The CDR3 is 16 amino acids. This CDR3 reads CASSYSIGGNQETQYF. As DNA, the CDR3 is TGTGCCAGCAGTTACTCGATAGGGGGGAACCAAGAGACCCAGTACTTC.

V usage is TRBV11-2 and J usage is TRBJ2-2; D gene ambiguous. The germline V and J ends were trimmed by 5 bases and 8 bases, with 12 bases remaining between them. The CDR3 is 13 amino acids. Germline V gene sequence: CDR1 SGHAT, CDR2 FQNNGV. The CDR3 reads CASSPPLLGELFF. CDR3 in DNA: TGTGCCAGCAGCCCCCCCCTTTTAGGGGAGCTGTTTTTT. Supplemented by reference TRBV11-2 and TRBJ2-2, the full variable domain reads EAGVAQSPRYKIIEKRQSVAFWCNPISGHATLYWYQQILGQGPKLLIQFQNNGVVDDSQLPKDRFSAERLKGVDSTLKIQPAKLEDSAVYLCASSPPLLGELFFGEGSRLTVL.

V and J are TRBV4-1 and TRBJ1-6, with D hard to call. CDR1 is MGHRA, CDR2 YSYEKL, per germline. The V and J ends lost 1 base and 0 bases respectively, with 4 bases between them. The CDR3 contains 15 residues. CDR3 protein: CASSQGISYNSPLHF. Written as DNA, the CDR3 is TGCGCCAGCAGCCAAGGCATCTCCTATAATTCACCCCTCCACTTT.

This clonotype came up many times. CDR3 in amino acids: CSVEEGPSETGELFF. CDR3 DNA: TGCAGCGTTGAAGAGGGACCCTCGGAGACCGGGGAGCTGTTTTTT. This chain connects TRBV29-1 to TRBJ2-2, with D tentatively TRBD1 or TRBD2 (5 bases each). This CDR3 is built from 15 residues. The germline CDR1 and CDR2 sequences are SQVTM and ANQGSEA. V gave up 0 bases and J gave up 5 bases, with 13 bases separating them.

This clonotype was seen a handful of times. This rearrangement joins TRBV5-4 to TRBJ1-1; tentatively, D is TRBD1 (5 bases). The CDR3 spans 14 residues. Trimming removed 5 bases at V and 3 bases at J, with 14 bases between. The germline V gene encodes CDR1 SGHNT and CDR2 YYREEE (reference sequence). CDR3 region: CASRSQGDYTEAFF. CDR3 coding DNA: TGTGCCAGCAGGTCTCAGGGTGATTACACTGAAGCTTTCTTT. The full variable domain, completed using reference TRBV5-4 and TRBJ1-1, is ETGVTQSPTHLIKTRGQQVTLRCSSQSGHNTVSWYQQALGQGPQFIFQYYREEENGRGNFPPRFSGLQFPNYSSELNVNALELDDSALYLCASRSQGDYTEAFFGQGTRLTVV.

This chain connects TRBV9 to TRBJ2-7, with unresolved D. CDR3 length equals 14 residues. The germline gives CDR1 SGDLS, CDR2 YYNGEE. Trimming took off 0 bases at V and 7 bases at J, with 14 bases between the two ends. As DNA, the CDR3 is TGTGCCAGCAGCGTAGAGCCAGGAGACAATGAGCAGTACTTC. This codes for CASSVEPGDNEQYF.

Regarding this clonotype: The germline gene is not matched at one end of the junction; a read error may be the cause. The chain has TRBV7-2 and TRBJ1-2, with 10 bases aligning to TRBD1. The V gene's germline CDR1 is SGHTA and CDR2 FQGNSA. CDR3 length: 13 amino acids. CDR3 coding DNA: TGTGCCAGCAGCTCCGCTCCGGGACAGGGGTACGCCTTC. Amino acids: CASSSAPGQGYAF.

This clonotype was seen ten or more times. J is TRBJ1-3 and V is TRBV7-2; D gene ambiguous. The CDR3 is made up of 12 amino acids. The germline V gene has CDR1 SGHTA and CDR2 FQGNSA. V was trimmed by 5 bases and J by 4 bases, leaving 6 bases between them. CDR3: CASSTPGNTIYF. As DNA, the CDR3 is TGTGCCAGCAGCACCCCGGGAAACACCATATATTTT. Filled out from reference TRBV7-2 and TRBJ1-3, the complete variable domain reads GAGVSQSPSNKVTEKGKDVELRCDPISGHTALYWYRQSLGQGLEFLIYFQGNSAPDKSGLPSDRFSAERTGGSVSTLTIQRTQQEDSAVYLCASSTPGNTIYFGEGSWLTVV.

This clonotype has a handful of counts. V is TRBV9 and J is TRBJ1-4, with unresolved D. The CDR3 is 15 residues long. Trimming cost V 0 bases and J 4 bases, with 10 bases left between them. CDR1 and CDR2 from the germline V gene are SGDLS and YYNGEE. CDR3 bases: TGTGCCAGCAGCGTAGGATCGGGGAATAATGAAAAACTGTTTTTT. It yields the protein CASSVGSGNNEKLFF.

At least ten counts were recorded for this clonotype. The chain combines TRBV10-3 with TRBJ1-1; no clear D gene. The CDR3 has 11 amino acids. CDR1 ENHRY and CDR2 SYGVKD come from the germline V gene. Deletions cut 10 bases from V and 4 bases from J, with 10 bases between. The CDR3 DNA reads as TGTGCCACAATGAAGGGCACTGAAGCTTTCTTT. Translated: CATMKGTEAFF.

This clonotype was detected only a few times. V is TRBV7-9 and J is TRBJ2-7; D unclear. Trimming removed 1 base at V and 0 bases at J, with 7 bases between. The CDR3 is 14 amino acids. Germline-derived CDR1 and CDR2 are SEHNR and FQNEAQ (reference sequence). The CDR3 DNA sequence: TGTGCCAGCAGCTTAGATCAGTACTCCTACGAGCAGTACTTC. As protein: CASSLDQYSYEQYF.

This clonotype was observed once. The rearrangement uses TRBV9 and TRBJ2-3; D not certain. The germline gives CDR1 SGDLS, CDR2 YYNGEE. The CDR3 sequence is 13 residues long. V was clipped by 3 bases and J by 2 bases, with 7 bases between them. The CDR3 is CASSESPTDTQYF. For the CDR3, the DNA is TGTGCCAGCAGCGAATCCCCCACAGATACGCAGTATTTT.

V gene TRBV11-1 combines with J gene TRBJ1-1; D call uncertain. Per the germline V gene, CDR1 is SGHAT and CDR2 is FQDESV (reference sequence). V was trimmed by 2 bases and J by 0 bases, leaving 16 bases between them. The CDR3 is 17 residues long. As DNA, the CDR3 is TGTGCCAGCAGCTTAATCGGCCGGGGTGCCCTGAACACTGAAGCTTTCTTT. This translates into CASSLIGRGALNTEAFF.

This chain joins TRBV6-1 and TRBJ1-4, with a possible D match to TRBD1 (6 bases). CDR3 length: 14 amino acids. Between the trimmed V and J ends, which lost 6 bases and 6 bases, there was a span of 14 bases. CDR1 and CDR2 from the germline V gene are MNHNS and SASEGT. CDR3 coding DNA: TGTGCCAGCAGCTCAGGGGCCGAAGATGAAAAACTGTTTTTT. Its translation: CASSSGAEDEKLFF.

This clonotype was picked up many times. The rearrangement links TRBV7-9 to TRBJ2-6; D ambiguous. Trimming shortened V by 4 bases and J by 8 bases, and 15 bases separated the two germline ends. Germline loops: CDR1 SEHNR, CDR2 FQNEAQ (reference sequence). The CDR3 loop spans 15 amino acids. In DNA, the CDR3 is TGTGCCAGCAGCTCAGGAGACTTCACGCCCAACGTCCTGACTTTC. This encodes CASSSGDFTPNVLTF.

The J gene is TRBJ1-6, the V gene TRBV7-9, with TRBD1 matching over 9 bases. The junction had 4 bases not matched to a gene; V was cut back by 6 bases and J by 7 bases. This CDR3 has 14 amino acids. Germline V gives CDR1 SEHNR, CDR2 FQNEAQ (reference sequence). The CDR3 sequence is CASRTQGANSPLHF. CDR3 DNA: TGTGCCAGCAGAACACAGGGGGCAAATTCACCCCTCCACTTT.

The chain combines TRBV20-1 with TRBJ2-7; D might be TRBD2 (5 bases). There are 13 residues in the CDR3. Germline CDR1 DFQATT, CDR2 SNEGSKA (reference sequence). Trimming took off 2 bases at V and 0 bases at J, with 8 bases between the two ends. CDR3 sequence (DNA): TGCAGTGCTAGACGTCGGGGCTCCTACGAGCAGTACTTC. Protein: CSARRRGSYEQYF.

The sample holds many counts of this clonotype. The chain links TRBV7-9 to TRBJ2-7, with D uncertain. Germline V gene data show CDR1 as SEHNR and CDR2 as FQNEAQ (reference sequence). This CDR3 is 8 amino acids long. The V end lost 11 bases, the J end lost 1 base, and 0 bases lay between the germline ends. The CDR3 sequence: CASYEQYF. The CDR3, as DNA: TGTGCCTCCTACGAGCAGTACTTC.

This clonotype is a singleton in its sample. The chain carries TRBV7-2 and TRBJ1-2; TRBD1 might be the D (5 bases). V gave up 5 bases and J gave up 8 bases, with 15 bases separating them. This CDR3 spans 13 amino acids. CDR1 is SGHTA and CDR2 is FQGNSA in the germline V gene. The CDR3 region is CASSQEPGGGYTF. DNA of the CDR3: TGTGCCAGCAGCCAAGAGCCCGGGGGAGGCTACACCTTC.

The sample holds a few counts of this clonotype. The V call is TRBV9, the J call TRBJ2-7; D is tentatively TRBD1 or TRBD2 (5 bases each). Trimming took off 2 bases at V and 9 bases at J, with 18 bases between the two ends. The CDR3 runs 14 residues. CDR1 and CDR2 (germline): SGDLS, YYNGEE. The CDR3 nucleotides read TGTGCCAGCAGCGTCCGGGACGCAGTACGGGGGCAGTACTTC. It specifies CASSVRDAVRGQYF.

The V gene is TRBV20-1, the J gene TRBJ2-7; D possibly corresponds to TRBD1 (6 bases). The germline gives CDR1 DFQATT, CDR2 SNEGSKA (reference sequence). V was trimmed by 0 bases and J by 5 bases, leaving 26 bases between them. This CDR3 is 18 amino acids long. The CDR3 here is CSARDPGNRASRKNEQYF. For the CDR3, the DNA is TGCAGTGCTAGAGATCCGGGAAACAGGGCGTCTCGGAAGAACGAGCAGTACTTC.

This clonotype was recorded at least ten times. Here the CDR3 DNA reads TGTGCCAGCAGCTTATCTAGACAGGGGGCCTACGAGCAGTACTTC. This encodes CASSLSRQGAYEQYF. The rearrangement links TRBV7-2 to TRBJ2-7; 9 positions agree with TRBD1. CDR3 size: 15 residues. The germline CDR1 and CDR2 sequences are SGHTA and FQGNSA. The trim removed 2 bases at V and 2 bases at J, leaving 4 bases unmatched.

This clonotype was recorded many times. The chain uses TRBV7-9 and TRBJ1-2, with a weak D call TRBD1 (5 bases). Trimming shortened V by 5 bases and J by 8 bases, and 15 bases separated the two germline ends. The CDR3 has 13 residues. CDR1 and CDR2 (germline): SEHNR, FQNEAQ (reference sequence). The CDR3 sequence: CASSRDGAGGYTF. DNA of the CDR3: TGTGCCAGCAGCCGGGACGGGGCAGGGGGCTACACCTTC.

The chain links TRBV7-2 to TRBJ2-2, with TRBD1 as a possible D gene (6 bases). The CDR3 is 17 residues long. Trimming removed 2 bases at V and 5 bases at J, with 18 bases between. Per the germline V gene, CDR1 is SGHTA and CDR2 is FQGNSA. The CDR3 reads CASSLPRGYKRTGELFF. In DNA form, the CDR3 reads TGTGCCAGCAGCTTACCCAGGGGATACAAACGTACCGGGGAGCTGTTTTTT. The full variable domain, with the rest looked up from reference TRBV7-2 and TRBJ2-2, is GAGVSQSPSNKVTEKGKDVELRCDPISGHTALYWYRQSLGQGLEFLIYFQGNSAPDKSGLPSDRFSAERTGGSVSTLTIQRTQQEDSAVYLCASSLPRGYKRTGELFFGEGSRLTVL.

The chain is built from TRBV7-9 and TRBJ1-1; no reliable D call. Between the trimmed V and J ends, which lost 5 bases and 0 bases, there was a span of 10 bases. The CDR3 length is 14 residues. Germline V gives CDR1 SEHNR, CDR2 FQNEAQ (reference sequence). CDR3 coding DNA: TGTGCCAGCAGCCCCACCTCGGTGAACACTGAAGCTTTCTTT. Translation: CASSPTSVNTEAFF.

The V and J genes are TRBV10-2 and TRBJ2-3, with TRBD2 matching 9 bases. Germline loops: CDR1 WSHSY, CDR2 SAAADI. Trimming at V came to 3 bases and at J to 4 bases, leaving 5 bases not matched to a gene. This CDR3 is 15 amino acids long. CDR3 region: CASSDASGDADTQYF. The CDR3 coding sequence is TGCGCCAGCAGTGATGCTAGCGGGGATGCAGATACGCAGTATTTT.

The sample holds many counts of this clonotype. The chain employs TRBV20-1 and TRBJ1-3; no definite D call. The V and J ends lost 6 bases and 8 bases respectively, with 17 bases between them. The CDR3 is 13 amino acids. The V gene's germline CDR1 is DFQATT and CDR2 SNEGSKA (reference sequence). The CDR3 bases are TGCAGTGCCGGCAGTTATGAGTTCGACACCATATATTTT. Amino acid sequence: CSAGSYEFDTIYF.